Each of the 10 T cell receptor beta chains below was sequenced from the same sample in a study of beta chain features in type 1 diabetes. No antigens are known for them. What was sequenced were expressed TCRB transcripts, since all of the isolated RNA had been reverse transcribed. Data came from immunoSEQ multiplex PCR; TCRdb stores just in-frame clones and leaves some out. The repertoire holds fewer than 300,000 clones, with roughly 20% as singletons. Study findings and constraints: TCRB CDR3s were moderately but significantly shorter in Type 1 diabetes patients in all four CD4+ subsets.

The specimen sequenced was naive CD4+ T cells from blood. These receptors came from a woman aged 40 to 49 with type 1 diabetes.

The genes are TRBV9 and TRBJ1-2; 10 bases agree with TRBD1. Germline lookup yields CDR1 SGDLS and CDR2 YYNGEE. The CDR3 extends over 13 amino acids. Losses at the gene ends were 9 bases for V and 4 bases for J; bases not matched to a gene: 6. In DNA, the CDR3 is TGTGCCACAGGACAGGGGGAGGGCTATGGCTACACCTTC. Amino acid sequence: CATGQGEGYGYTF. The variable domain in full, completed from reference TRBV9 and TRBJ1-2, reads DSGVTQTPKHLITATGQRVTLRCSPRSGDLSVYWYQQSLDQGLQFLIQYYNGEERAKGNILERFSAQQFPDLHSELNLSSLELGDSALYFCATGQGEGYGYTFGSGTRLTVV.

The V and J genes are TRBV4-3 and TRBJ2-2; 12 nucleotides line up with TRBD1. The CDR3 is 17 residues long. Germline-derived CDR1 and CDR2 are LGHNA and YSLEER. Unmatched junction bases numbered 6, after V lost 0 bases and J lost 7 bases. DNA for the CDR3: TGCGCCAGCAGCCAAGATTGGGGACAGGGGGCGATCGGGGAGCTGTTTTTT. This gives the protein CASSQDWGQGAIGELFF.

The V and J genes are TRBV7-2 and TRBJ1-1; TRBD1 matches at 9 bases. The germline CDR1 and CDR2 sequences are SGHTA and FQGNSA. With V trimmed by 6 bases and J by 1 base, 3 bases remained unmatched. The CDR3 is 14 amino acids. Here the CDR3 DNA reads TGTGCCAGCAGGCGGGACAGGGAGAACACTGAAGCTTTCTTT. Encoded protein: CASRRDRENTEAFF.

This clone was seen only a few times. The CDR3 DNA reads TGTGCCAGCAGCTACCTTGGAGGCCCTGGCTACACCTTC. This gives the protein CASSYLGGPGYTF. The chain links TRBV5-5 to TRBJ1-2; D not resolved. Per germline, CDR1 SGHKS and CDR2 YYEKEE (reference sequence). Between the trimmed V and J ends, which lost 3 bases and 7 bases, there was a span of 13 bases. There are 13 residues in the CDR3.

This clone was counted only a few times. The chain links TRBV7-2 to TRBJ2-7; 8 positions agree with TRBD1. The CDR3 sequence is 13 residues long. The junction had 4 bases not matched to a gene; V was cut back by 4 bases and J by 5 bases. The germline V gene encodes CDR1 SGHTA and CDR2 FQGNSA. CDR3 sequence reads: CASSSRGQDEQYF. The CDR3 coding sequence is TGTGCCAGCAGCTCCAGGGGGCAGGACGAGCAGTACTTC.

This chain connects TRBV19 to TRBJ2-4, with unresolved D. CDR1 and CDR2 (germline): LNHDA, SQIVND (reference sequence). There are 16 residues in the CDR3. V was cut by 5 bases and J by 1 base, with 15 bases left in between. The DNA of the CDR3 is TGTGCCAGTAGTCTGGTTCTAGTCGGCGCCAAAAACATTCAGTACTTC. Protein sequence: CASSLVLVGAKNIQYF.

The chain uses TRBV30 and TRBJ1-1; the D gene is possibly TRBD1 (5 bases). V was shortened by 8 bases and J by 2 bases, with 15 bases between the two germline ends. This CDR3 is built from 13 residues. Germline lookup yields CDR1 GTSNPN and CDR2 SVGIG (reference sequence). The CDR3 nucleotides read TGTGCCGGTGGGACTCAAGGAAACACTGAAGCTTTCTTT. Its protein product is CAGGTQGNTEAFF.

This clone occurred a few times. CDR3 sequence: CASSLRGPVPQHF. In DNA, the CDR3 is TGTGCCAGCAGCTTAAGGGGGCCCGTGCCCCAGCATTTT. The J gene is TRBJ1-5, the V gene TRBV7-3, with D perhaps TRBD1 (6 bases). Per germline, CDR1 SGHTA and CDR2 FQGTGA. There are 13 residues in the CDR3. V dropped 1 base and J dropped 9 bases, with 10 bases sitting between them.

The genes are TRBV5-5 and TRBJ1-2; D gene uncertain. This CDR3 is built from 13 residues. Trimming shortened V by 4 bases and J by 4 bases, and 11 bases separated the two germline ends. Germline V lookup: CDR1 SGHKS, CDR2 YYEKEE (reference sequence). CDR3 amino acids: CASSSREGYGYTF. CDR3 DNA: TGTGCCAGCAGCAGCCGGGAAGGCTATGGCTACACCTTC.

This clone was picked up a small number of times. Other DNA sequences of this sample code for an identical CDR3. This chain connects TRBV18 to TRBJ2-7; D is unresolved. V was trimmed by 4 bases and J by 2 bases, leaving 9 bases between them. This CDR3 contains 13 residues. CDR1 and CDR2 (germline): KGHSH, LQKENI. In DNA form, the CDR3 reads TGTGCCAGCTCACTTGCTCGGGCCTACGAGCAGTACTTC. Its translation is CASSLARAYEQYF.